Below are 18 T cell receptor beta chains sequenced from a single sample in a study of response to subunit inactivated influenza vaccine. TCRdb analysed the RT-PCR reads with MiXCR anew, one entry per CDR3 protein. The sample includes fewer than 800,000 distinct CDR3 sequences, less than 20% of them seen just once. Material: PBMCs from blood, obtained about 12 days after vaccination. The receptors here all came from a man aged 45-65 years who received an inactivated influenza vaccine.

J is TRBJ2-7 and V is TRBV4-1; D is ambiguous. Germline loops: CDR1 MGHRA, CDR2 YSYEKL. The length of the CDR3 is 14 residues. Trimming left V 0 bases short and J 4 bases short, with 10 bases between. The DNA for the CDR3 is TGCGCCAGCAGCCAAGAAAGCCTAGTGTACGAGCAGTACTTC. Translation: CASSQESLVYEQYF.

This clonotype was detected many times. The chain uses TRBV7-9 and TRBJ2-3, with 7 positions matching TRBD2. V was pared by 5 bases and J by 4 bases, with 15 bases of the junction left unmatched. The CDR3 covers 17 residues. The germline V gene has CDR1 SEHNR and CDR2 FQNEAQ (reference sequence). The CDR3 sequence: CASSPDVGRDPADTQYF. Written as DNA, the CDR3 is TGTGCCAGCAGCCCAGACGTAGGGAGGGACCCCGCAGATACGCAGTATTTT.

This clonotype has ten or more counts. V and J are TRBV12-3 or TRBV12-4 and TRBJ1-3; no reliable D call. CDR3 length equals 15 residues. V was trimmed by 5 bases and J by 0 bases, leaving 11 bases between them. This CDR3 reads CASSPRHSSGNTIYF. The CDR3 bases are TGTGCCAGCAGTCCCCGACATAGCTCTGGAAACACCATATATTTT.

The chain recombines TRBV7-8 with TRBJ1-2; D is possibly TRBD1 (6 bases). Trimming pared 4 bases from V and 3 bases from J, leaving 18 bases between. The CDR3 runs 16 residues. CDR1 and CDR2 from the germline V gene are SGHVS and FQNEAQ. As DNA, the CDR3 is TGTGCCAGCAGCTCGATATCAAACAGGGCTGACTATGGCTACACCTTC. Protein sequence: CASSSISNRADYGYTF.

This clonotype was seen a handful of times. The CDR3 nucleotides read TGTGCCACACAAGACAGAGCCAACGAGCAGTACTTC. It is translated as CATQDRANEQYF. The V and J genes are TRBV10-3 and TRBJ2-7; perhaps TRBD1 as D (5 bases). CDR1 ENHRY and CDR2 SYGVKD come from the germline V gene. Trimming left V 10 bases short and J 5 bases short, with 15 bases between. The CDR3 has 12 amino acids.

The rearrangement uses TRBV5-1 and TRBJ1-1, with 7 bases matching TRBD1. The CDR3 contains 15 residues. Germline-derived CDR1 and CDR2 are SGHRS and YFSETQ. Trimming took 4 bases from V and 1 from J; bases not matched to a gene: 7. The CDR3 nucleotides read TGCGCCAGCAGCCCCCGACAGGGACAGAACACTGAAGCTTTCTTT. Protein product: CASSPRQGQNTEAFF.

The CDR3 region has the DNA TGCAGTGCTAGAGCCCCGGACAGGGCACAAGAGACCCAGTACTTC. The encoded protein is CSARAPDRAQETQYF. V and J are TRBV20-1 and TRBJ2-5, with 8 positions matching TRBD1. The V and J ends lost 1 base and 2 bases, in that order; junction bases with no gene match: 6. CDR1 is DFQATT and CDR2 is SNEGSKA in the germline V gene (reference sequence). This CDR3 is built from 15 residues.

The chain joins TRBV7-2 to TRBJ2-5; the D gene is possibly TRBD1 (6 bases). The V end was cut by 4 bases, the J end by 5 bases, with 14 bases between. CDR3 length: 14 amino acids. Germline lookup yields CDR1 SGHTA and CDR2 FQGNSA. CDR3 DNA: TGTGCCAGCAGCTATCAGGGGCGGTTGGAGACCCAGTACTTC. As protein: CASSYQGRLETQYF.

This clonotype has at least ten counts. CDR3 region: CASSLLFAGGQSYEQYF. In DNA form, the CDR3 reads TGTGCCAGCAGTTTATTATTTGCAGGGGGCCAGTCCTACGAGCAGTACTTC. The rearrangement joins TRBV28 to TRBJ2-7; 8 bases fit TRBD1. CDR3 length equals 17 residues. The J segment lost 1 base and the V segment lost 1 base, leaving 9 bases of the junction unmatched. The germline gives CDR1 MDHEN, CDR2 SYDVKM.

The rearrangement uses TRBV28 and TRBJ2-1; 14 bases are a match to TRBD2. CDR1 MDHEN and CDR2 SYDVKM come from the germline V gene. The CDR3 length is 14 residues. V shed 5 bases, J shed 7 bases, and the junction held 1 base outside the gene matches. CDR3 bases: TGTGCCAGCAGTCGGACTAGCGGGAGGAATGAGCAGTTCTTC. As protein: CASSRTSGRNEQFF.

This clonotype has just one count. This may stem from a read error, because a much larger clone lies one nucleotide away. The rearrangement links TRBV6-1 to TRBJ1-1; unclear D gene. Per the germline V gene, CDR1 is MNHNS and CDR2 is SASEGT. This CDR3 contains 13 residues. The CDR3 nucleotides are TGTACCAGCAGCCGGGAGTTGAACACTGAAGCTTTCTTT. Translating it yields CTSSRELNTEAFF.

The V gene is TRBV7-9, the J gene TRBJ1-5; 7 positions match TRBD1. Germline-derived CDR1 and CDR2 are SEHNR and FQNEAQ (reference sequence). The CDR3 has 14 amino acids. With 5 bases clipped from V and 7 bases from J, the junction kept 8 bases outside the gene matches. The CDR3 coding sequence is TGTGCCAGCAGCCAGGGGGGTTATGGGCAGCCCCAGCATTTT. Encoded protein: CASSQGGYGQPQHF. Based on the CDR3 plus reference TRBV7-9 and TRBJ1-5, the full variable domain is DTGVSQNPRHKITKRGQNVTFRCDPISEHNRLYWYRQTLGQGPEFLTYFQNEAQLEKSRLLSDRFSAERPKGSFSTLEIQRTEQGDSAMYLCASSQGGYGQPQHFGDGTRLSIL.

This clonotype was found a few times. The chain employs TRBV5-6 and TRBJ2-7; D is possibly TRBD1 (5 bases). The CDR3 length is 16 residues. The germline V gene encodes CDR1 SGHDT and CDR2 YYEEEE. V shed 0 bases and J shed 3 bases, with 16 bases lying between them. CDR3 nucleotide sequence: TGTGCCAGCAGCTTGGGGCGGCGCCAGGGATTCTACGAGCAGTACTTC. It yields the protein CASSLGRRQGFYEQYF.

This clonotype was observed many times. The chain recombines TRBV14 with TRBJ2-7; no firm D call. Trimming cost V 2 bases and J 3 bases, with 5 bases left between them. Germline CDR1 SGHDN, CDR2 FVKESK. The CDR3 covers 12 residues. This CDR3 reads CASSQSNYEQYF. The CDR3 DNA is TGTGCCAGCAGCCAATCCAACTACGAGCAGTACTTC. The variable domain in full, completed from reference TRBV14 and TRBJ2-7, reads EAGVTQFPSHSVIEKGQTVTLRCDPISGHDNLYWYRRVMGKEIKFLLHFVKESKQDESGMPNNRFLAERTGGTYSTLKVQPAELEDSGVYFCASSQSNYEQYFGPGTRLTVT.

This chain uses TRBV12-3 or TRBV12-4 with TRBJ2-3; the match to TRBD2 covers 7 bases. Germline trimming cut 5 bases from V and 2 bases from J; bases unmatched to any gene: 4. This CDR3 is 14 amino acids long. CDR3: CASSTGRSTDTQYF. CDR3 DNA sequence: TGTGCCAGCAGTACCGGGAGGTCCACAGATACGCAGTATTTT.

In its sample, this clonotype was seen a few times. The rearrangement joins TRBV9 to TRBJ2-5; D is unresolved. The V and J ends lost 3 bases and 1 base respectively, with 7 bases between them. Germline CDR1 reads SGDLS; CDR2 reads YYNGEE. The CDR3 consists of 13 residues. The CDR3 region is CASSETPQETQYF. The CDR3, as DNA: TGTGCCAGCAGCGAGACGCCCCAAGAGACCCAGTACTTC.

This clonotype was seen a handful of times. V gene TRBV5-4 combines with J gene TRBJ2-3; D is perhaps TRBD2 (7 bases). V lost 4 bases and J 7 bases, leaving 16 bases between the germline ends. This CDR3 contains 14 residues. Germline CDR1 reads SGHNT; CDR2 reads YYREEE (reference sequence). As DNA, the CDR3 is TGTGCCAGCAGCCCAGGCGGGGGCAGGAATACGCAGTATTTT. Translating it yields CASSPGGGRNTQYF.

This clonotype came up a few times. The rearrangement uses TRBV7-2 and TRBJ1-1, with no clear D. CDR1 is SGHTA, CDR2 FQGNSA, per germline. Trimming pared 4 bases from V and 1 base from J, leaving 10 bases between. The CDR3 consists of 14 residues. CDR3 sequence reads: CASSSVVANTEAFF. The CDR3 DNA reads as TGTGCCAGCAGCTCCGTGGTGGCGAACACTGAAGCTTTCTTT.